The 16 T cell receptor beta chains below all came from one sample that was sequenced in a study of T cells in narcolepsy listed by TCRdb under 2018. The receptor library was made with the immunoSEQ multiplex PCR assay. The clones in this table, taken by TCRdb from immuneACCESS, are in-frame only. Not every clone is retained; where verified, under half of the shortfall comes from an unresolved V gene, and the cause of the rest is unknown. This sample gives approximately 35,000 clones in total; approximately 77% of them show up just once. Of the sample, approximately 2.2% falls within the top ten clones. The source material was memory (CD45RA-) CD4+ T cells from blood. The sample's cell subset or site label, in plain terms: memory T cells sorted ex vivo from peripheral blood. The source of these receptors is a human donor in good health.

J is TRBJ2-4 and V is TRBV21-1; TRBD1, the table's D call, lacks a check against the DNA. TRBV21-1 is tagged as a pseudogene. The CDR3 consists of 17 residues. As DNA, the CDR3 is TGTGCCAGCAGCCTCGGGGTAGCCAGGGGATATGAAAACATTCAGTACTTC. Residues: CASSLGVARGYENIQYF.

A single count supports this clone. This chain links TRBV19 with TRBJ1-4, with 9 bases lining up with TRBD1. The CDR3 length is 13 residues. Germline values: CDR1 LNHDA, CDR2 SQIVND (reference sequence). With V trimmed by 6 bases and J by 10 bases, 6 bases remained unmatched. The CDR3, as DNA: TGTGCCAGTAGGAGCACAGGGGGCGGAAAACTGTTTTTT. Translating gives CASRSTGGGKLFF.

V is TRBV7-9 and J is TRBJ1-2; 7 nucleotides match TRBD1. V shed 7 bases, J shed 8 bases, and the junction held 16 bases outside the gene matches. This CDR3 region has 15 residues. Per germline, CDR1 SEHNR and CDR2 FQNEAQ (reference sequence). CDR3 nucleotide sequence: TGTGCCAGCAACCCCATGACAGGGCTGGGGTCGGGCTACACCTTC. It specifies CASNPMTGLGSGYTF.

The chain combines TRBV11-2 with TRBJ2-5; a possible D gene is TRBD2 (5 bases). The germline V gene encodes CDR1 SGHAT and CDR2 FQNNGV. The CDR3 has 16 residues. Trimming pared 3 bases from V and 4 bases from J, leaving 18 bases between. This CDR3 reads CASSLAVMEVGETQYF. The DNA of the CDR3 is TGTGCCAGCAGCTTGGCGGTCATGGAGGTGGGAGAGACCCAGTACTTC.

V and J are TRBV27 and TRBJ2-5; D perhaps matches TRBD1 (6 bases). The V and J ends lost 6 bases and 7 bases respectively, with 21 bases between them. The CDR3 has 15 amino acids. Germline CDR1 is MNHEY and CDR2 is SMNVEV (reference sequence). CDR3 sequence: CASRLGWGLVGTQYF. CDR3 nucleotide sequence: TGTGCCAGCAGGCTAGGATGGGGGCTGGTAGGGACCCAGTACTTC.

This clone was seen a single time. The chain carries TRBV7-2 and TRBJ2-7, with D perhaps TRBD1 (6 bases). V lost 2 bases and J 3 bases, leaving 8 bases between the germline ends. The CDR3 is 13 residues long. Germline assignment: CDR1 SGHTA and CDR2 FQGNSA. CDR3 bases: TGTGCCAGCAGCTTAAACAGGGACTACGAGCAGTACTTC. Encoded protein: CASSLNRDYEQYF. Drawing the rest from reference TRBV7-2 and TRBJ2-7, the complete variable domain is GAGVSQSPSNKVTEKGKDVELRCDPISGHTALYWYRQSLGQGLEFLIYFQGNSAPDKSGLPSDRFSAERTGGSVSTLTIQRTQQEDSAVYLCASSLNRDYEQYFGPGTRLTVT.

The chain couples TRBV7-2 to TRBJ2-5, with 10 bases that match TRBD2. Germline V gene lookup returns CDR1 SGHTA and CDR2 FQGNSA. The J segment lost 6 bases and the V segment lost 7 bases, leaving 8 bases of the junction unmatched. The CDR3 is 14 residues long. The CDR3 region has the DNA TGTGCCAGCAAAGCGGGAGGGCCTGGGCAGACCCAGTACTTC. This codes for CASKAGGPGQTQYF.

CDR3 in amino acids: CASSPPGRGEETQYF. DNA of the CDR3: TGTGCCAGCAGCCCCCCCGGGAGGGGGGAAGAGACCCAGTACTTC. This chain joins TRBV7-2 and TRBJ2-5, with 8 bases aligning to TRBD2. This CDR3 comprises 15 residues. V was clipped by 5 bases and J by 3 bases; unmatched bases: 8. Germline V gene data show CDR1 as SGHTA and CDR2 as FQGNSA.

This clone showed up just a few times. The chain uses TRBV5-1 and TRBJ2-1, with 8 bases aligning to TRBD1. Per germline, CDR1 SGHRS and CDR2 YFSETQ. V lost 2 bases to trimming and J lost 6 bases; unmatched junction nucleotides: 1. The CDR3 contains 13 residues. The CDR3 DNA reads as TGCGCCAGCAGCTTCGGGACAGGCAATGAGCAGTTCTTC. It yields the protein CASSFGTGNEQFF.

The chain has TRBV7-9 and TRBJ1-2; D not resolved. The CDR3 totals 13 residues. CDR1 and CDR2 (germline): SEHNR, FQNEAQ (reference sequence). V was shortened by 5 bases and J by 6 bases, with 13 bases between the two germline ends. Here the CDR3 reads CASSPGSGDGYTF. The CDR3 DNA reads as TGTGCCAGCAGCCCCGGCAGCGGGGATGGCTACACCTTC.

This chain connects TRBV6-5 to TRBJ1-4; D gene unclear. The V gene lost 2 bases and the J gene lost 7 bases, with 11 bases spanning the gap. CDR1 is MNHEY, CDR2 SVGAGI, per germline. CDR3 length: 14 amino acids. This CDR3 is CASSYQKGVEKLFF. The DNA of the CDR3 is TGTGCCAGCAGTTACCAAAAAGGAGTTGAAAAACTGTTTTTT.

The V and J genes are TRBV5-1 and TRBJ2-7; D may correspond to TRBD1 or TRBD2 (5 bases each). Deletions cut 4 bases from V and 2 bases from J, with 16 bases between. Germline V lookup: CDR1 SGHRS, CDR2 YFSETQ. The CDR3 is made up of 15 amino acids. DNA for the CDR3: TGCGCCAGCAGCACATCCGGGGCCTATACCTACGAGCAGTACTTC. It codes for CASSTSGAYTYEQYF.

The V gene is TRBV5-1, the J gene TRBJ1-1, with D maybe TRBD1 (6 bases). V dropped 4 bases and J dropped 4 bases, with 14 bases sitting between them. The CDR3 has 14 amino acids. The V gene's germline CDR1 is SGHRS and CDR2 YFSETQ. CDR3 sequence (DNA): TGCGCCAGCAGCCGCCAGGGGAGTAGCACTGAAGCTTTCTTT. This gives the protein CASSRQGSSTEAFF. The whole variable domain, remainder taken from reference TRBV5-1 and TRBJ1-1, is KAGVTQTPRYLIKTRGQQVTLSCSPISGHRSVSWYQQTPGQGLQFLFEYFSETQRNKGNFPGRFSGRQFSNSRSEMNVSTLELGDSALYLCASSRQGSSTEAFFGQGTRLTVV.

This clone was picked up a small number of times. CDR3 protein: CASTGDMNTEAFF. The DNA for the CDR3 is TGTGCCAGTACGGGGGACATGAACACTGAAGCTTTCTTT. The genes are TRBV19 and TRBJ1-1, with D maybe TRBD1 (6 bases). The CDR3 consists of 13 residues. Trimming left V 7 bases short and J 0 bases short, with 9 bases between. In germline, CDR1 is LNHDA, CDR2 SQIVND (reference sequence).

This clone appeared a single time. The chain recombines TRBV5-1 with TRBJ2-5; TRBD1 matches 12 bases. The CDR3 totals 17 residues. V shed 4 bases, J shed 5 bases, and the junction held 12 bases outside the gene matches. Germline V gene sequence: CDR1 SGHRS, CDR2 YFSETQ. Written as DNA, the CDR3 is TGCGCCAGCAGCCCTTATAGGGACAGGGGGCAGGGGGAGACCCAGTACTTC. It is translated as CASSPYRDRGQGETQYF.

The rearrangement uses TRBV5-3 and TRBJ1-1; D not resolved. TRBV5-3 belongs to the ORF category, with a function that is uncertain. CDR3 length: 15 amino acids. The V end lost 1 base, the J end lost 1 base, and 11 bases lay between the germline ends. CDR3 sequence reads: CARSLIGRGNTEAFF. DNA for the CDR3: TGTGCCAGAAGCTTGATCGGACGGGGGAACACTGAAGCTTTCTTT.